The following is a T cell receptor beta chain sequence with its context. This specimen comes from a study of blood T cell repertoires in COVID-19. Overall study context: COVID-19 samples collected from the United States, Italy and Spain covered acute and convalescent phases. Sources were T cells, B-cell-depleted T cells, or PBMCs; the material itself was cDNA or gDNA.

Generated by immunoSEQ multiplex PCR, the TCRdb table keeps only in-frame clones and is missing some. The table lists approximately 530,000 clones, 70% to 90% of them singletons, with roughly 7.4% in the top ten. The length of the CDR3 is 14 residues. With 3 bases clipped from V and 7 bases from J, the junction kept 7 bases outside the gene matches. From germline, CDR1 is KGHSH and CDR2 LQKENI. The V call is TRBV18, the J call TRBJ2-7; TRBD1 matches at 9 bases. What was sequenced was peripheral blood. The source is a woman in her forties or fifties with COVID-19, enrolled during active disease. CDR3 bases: TGTGCCAGCTCACCGGGACAGGGCCCTGAGGAGCAGTACTTC. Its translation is CASSPGQGPEEQYF.